This record concerns one TCR beta chain sequence. This sample was taken from a study of shared clonotypes between healthy human individuals. Data came from immunoSEQ multiplex PCR; TCRdb stores just in-frame clones and leaves some out. The sample records nearly 750,000 clones, roughly two thirds being singletons. This TCR was sampled from a woman in her twenties or thirties in good health. The sequencing sample was made of memory CD4+ T cells sorted from blood. The subset: CD45RA-negative fraction.

CDR3 sequence (DNA): TGTGCCAGTAGTATAGCCCCGCTAGTGGGGGAGCAGTACTTC. It is translated as CASSIAPLVGEQYF. The chain joins TRBV19 to TRBJ2-7; D is unresolved. V was shortened by 1 base and J by 7 bases, with 14 bases between the two germline ends. This CDR3 spans 14 amino acids. Germline CDR1 LNHDA, CDR2 SQIVND (reference sequence).